Below, 22 T cell receptor beta chains from the same sample are listed, as sequenced in a study of tissue T cells after allogeneic stem cell transplantation. Sequencing used immunoSEQ multiplex PCR; TCRdb keeps in-frame clones, though not all of them. The sample holds about 9,600 clones; roughly three fifths are singletons and the top ten take 9.2%. The sample was tissue from the ileum, taken at autopsy. Receptors were obtained from a woman aged 18 to 55 with breast cancer.

This rearrangement joins TRBV23-1 to TRBJ1-4; a weak D match, TRBD1 (5 bases). TRBV23-1 qualifies as an ORF whose function is uncertain. This CDR3 has 13 amino acids. V lost 7 bases and J lost 14, with 20 bases in between. The CDR3 DNA reads TGCGCCAGCAATTACGACGGGGGGGTAACCCTGTTTTTT. Encoded protein: CASNYDGGVTLFF.

Remarks on this clone: One end of the junction does not line up with germline, which may come from a read error. The chain combines TRBV18 with TRBJ2-1; tentatively, D is TRBD2 (6 bases). The germline CDR1 and CDR2 sequences are KGHSH and LQKENI. The CDR3 runs 13 residues. The CDR3 nucleotides are TGTGCCAGCTCACCGACCGCTCGCGGGGCTATGATCTTC. Protein sequence: CASSPTARGAMIF. The full variable domain, completed using reference TRBV18 and TRBJ2-1, is NAGVMQNPRHLVRRRGQEARLRCSPMKGHSHVYWYRQLPEEGLKFMVYLQKENIIDESGMPKERFSAEFPKEGPSILRIQQVVRGDSAAYFCASSPTARGAMIFGPGTRLTVL.

The rearrangement links TRBV28 to TRBJ2-7; 7 bases line up with TRBD1. In germline, CDR1 is MDHEN, CDR2 SYDVKM. Unmatched junction bases numbered 7, after V lost 3 bases and J lost 2 bases. The CDR3 has 15 residues. The CDR3 protein is CASSLRGRAPYEQYF. DNA for the CDR3: TGTGCCAGCAGTTTGAGGGGGCGGGCCCCCTACGAGCAGTACTTC.

Concerning this clone: At one end the junction does not follow the germline gene, possibly because of a read error. The chain employs TRBV7-7 and TRBJ2-2, with D uncertain. Germline CDR1 reads SSHAT; CDR2 reads FNYEAQ (reference sequence). CDR3 length equals 17 residues. The CDR3 coding sequence is TGTGCTAGCAGCTTAGCCCCCACAGCTACGAACACCGGGGAGCTGTTTTTT. Residues: CASSLAPTATNTGELFF.

Notes on this clone: Sequence at one end of the junction differs from germline and may be a read error. The rearrangement links TRBV7-2 to TRBJ1-2; no clear D gene. The V gene's germline CDR1 is SGHTA and CDR2 FQGNSA. This CDR3 is 14 amino acids long. The CDR3 DNA reads TGTGCCAGCAGTTTAGATATAGCTAACTATGGCTACACCTTC. This sequence encodes CASSLDIANYGYTF.

Comments on this clone: A junction end diverges from the germline sequence, so it may reflect a read error. The rearrangement links TRBV18 to TRBJ2-7; D is uncertain. The CDR3 sequence is 12 residues long. The V gene's germline CDR1 is KGHSH and CDR2 LQKENI. The CDR3 region is CASSPFGDKWDF. The CDR3 DNA sequence: TGTGCCAGCTCACCATTTGGGGATAAATGGGACTTC.

The chain links TRBV5-6 to TRBJ2-4; possibly TRBD2 for D (6 bases). CDR3 size: 15 residues. V lost 4 bases to trimming and J lost 4 bases, with 15 bases between them. CDR1 is SGHDT, CDR2 YYEEEE, per germline. CDR3 region: CASSTTGTLKNIQYF. CDR3 coding DNA: TGTGCCAGCAGCACCACCGGGACTCTTAAAAACATTCAGTACTTC. Drawing the rest from reference TRBV5-6 and TRBJ2-4, the complete variable domain is DAGVTQSPTHLIKTRGQQVTLRCSPKSGHDTVSWYQQALGQGPQFIFQYYEEEERQRGNFPDRFSGHQFPNYSSELNVNALLLGDSALYLCASSTTGTLKNIQYFGAGTRLSVL.

The V gene is TRBV19, the J gene TRBJ2-1; no reliable D call. From germline, CDR1 is LNHDA and CDR2 SQIVND (reference sequence). There are 16 residues in the CDR3. V lost 4 bases and J 7 bases, leaving 20 bases between the germline ends. The CDR3 DNA follows: TGTGCCAGTAGTAAGGTAGGCCAGGTCGCCGTAAATGAGCAGTTCTTC. This translates into CASSKVGQVAVNEQFF.

The sample holds a few counts of this clone. This chain uses TRBV20-1 with TRBJ1-6; D not certain. Germline-derived CDR1 and CDR2 are DFQATT and SNEGSKA (reference sequence). The V gene lost 3 bases and the J gene lost 0 bases, with 15 bases spanning the gap. This CDR3 spans 17 amino acids. CDR3 loop: CSASVPGASSYNSPLHF. In DNA form, the CDR3 reads TGCAGTGCTAGTGTTCCGGGCGCGAGCTCCTATAATTCACCCCTCCACTTT.

The J gene is TRBJ2-1, the V gene TRBV9, with D maybe TRBD2 (5 bases). The germline CDR1 and CDR2 sequences are SGDLS and YYNGEE. The CDR3 contains 13 residues. V lost 3 bases and J lost 3, with 7 bases in between. The CDR3 is CASSARDYNEQFF. The CDR3 DNA sequence: TGTGCCAGCAGCGCTCGGGACTACAATGAGCAGTTCTTC.

The count of this clone is one. The chain couples TRBV11-2 to TRBJ1-2; possibly TRBD1 for D (6 bases). This CDR3 contains 14 residues. Germline V CDR1 and CDR2: SGHAT, FQNNGV. V lost 3 bases, J lost 8 bases, and 16 bases lay in between. CDR3 protein: CASSFGDGGQGYTF. CDR3 coding DNA: TGTGCCAGCAGCTTCGGCGATGGGGGCCAGGGCTACACCTTC.

This clone was counted between two and nine times. This rearrangement joins TRBV5-5 to TRBJ2-1; tentative D call: TRBD2 (6 bases). The CDR3 runs to 15 residues. V lost 0 bases and J 6 bases, leaving 13 bases between the germline ends. The germline V gene encodes CDR1 SGHKS and CDR2 YYEKEE (reference sequence). The CDR3 loop reads CASSLALAGSNEQFF. The CDR3 DNA reads TGTGCCAGCAGCTTGGCACTAGCTGGGTCCAATGAGCAGTTCTTC. Filled out from reference TRBV5-5 and TRBJ2-1, the complete variable domain reads DAGVTQSPTHLIKTRGQQVTLRCSPISGHKSVSWYQQVLGQGPQFIFQYYEKEERGRGNFPDRFSARQFPNYSSELNVNALLLGDSALYLCASSLALAGSNEQFFGPGTRLTVL.

The chain carries TRBV29-1 and TRBJ2-1; 7 bases are shared with TRBD2. The J segment lost 2 bases and the V segment lost 5 bases, leaving 27 bases of the junction unmatched. Germline assignment: CDR1 SQVTM and CDR2 ANQGSEA. This CDR3 is built from 21 residues. This CDR3 is CSVSRSDWIPQAGAPYNEQFF. CDR3 in DNA: TGCAGCGTTTCCCGGTCCGACTGGATACCCCAGGCGGGAGCACCCTACAATGAGCAGTTCTTC.

The chain recombines TRBV5-4 with TRBJ2-1; 9 bases match TRBD2. V shed 3 bases and J 5 bases; nucleotides not matched to a gene: 12. CDR3 length equals 17 residues. Germline CDR1 SGHNT, CDR2 YYREEE (reference sequence). The CDR3 reads CASSSPGSGGPNNEQFF. Written as DNA, the CDR3 is TGTGCCAGCAGCTCCCCGGGTAGCGGGGGACCAAACAATGAGCAGTTCTTC.

This chain uses TRBV2 with TRBJ2-2; D may match TRBD1 or TRBD2 (5 bases each). The germline V and J ends were trimmed by 8 bases and 8 bases, with 15 bases remaining between them. The V gene's germline CDR1 is SNHLY and CDR2 FYNNEI. The CDR3 runs to 13 residues. For the CDR3, the DNA is TGTGCCAGCTACTGGGACGTAGAGGGGGAGCTGTTTTTT. Amino acids: CASYWDVEGELFF.

This clone turned up a few times. The V call is TRBV5-1, the J call TRBJ1-1; D is unclear. Germline loops: CDR1 SGHRS, CDR2 YFSETQ. The V end was cut by 0 bases, the J end by 0 bases, with 9 bases between. The CDR3 contains 15 residues. The CDR3 region is CASSLDVSVNTEAFF. DNA of the CDR3: TGCGCCAGCAGCTTGGATGTCTCGGTGAACACTGAAGCTTTCTTT.

The V call is TRBV2, the J call TRBJ1-6; no definite D call. Trimming removed 8 bases from V and 7 bases from J, with 12 bases in between. This CDR3 contains 13 residues. Per germline, CDR1 SNHLY and CDR2 FYNNEI. CDR3 in amino acids: CASAGGPNSPLHF. The CDR3, as DNA: TGTGCCAGCGCGGGAGGGCCGAATTCACCCCTCCACTTT.

The rearrangement joins TRBV7-2 to TRBJ2-7; 8 bases match TRBD2. J lost 5 bases, V lost 4 bases, and 4 bases had no gene match. Germline loops: CDR1 SGHTA, CDR2 FQGNSA. This CDR3 region has 13 residues. The CDR3 DNA reads as TGTGCCAGCAGCTCGCTGGGACTAGACGAGCAGTACTTC. It yields the protein CASSSLGLDEQYF.

J is TRBJ2-1 and V is TRBV7-2; the D call may be TRBD1 or TRBD2 (6 bases each). The CDR3 totals 13 residues. Germline loops: CDR1 SGHTA, CDR2 FQGNSA. Trimming shortened V by 5 bases and J by 12 bases, and 17 bases separated the two germline ends. The CDR3 DNA sequence: TGTGCCAGCAGCGCAACCCTCAGGGGAGGGCAGTTCTTC. Protein sequence: CASSATLRGGQFF.

The chain uses TRBV30 and TRBJ2-1; no clear D. This CDR3 has 12 amino acids. Germline V gene lookup returns CDR1 GTSNPN and CDR2 SVGIG (reference sequence). Trimming cost V 4 bases and J 0 bases, with 4 bases left between them. The DNA for the CDR3 is TGTGCCTGGAAAACCTCCTACAATGAGCAGTTCTTC. It is translated as CAWKTSYNEQFF.

This clone showed up just once. This chain connects TRBV30 to TRBJ2-7; D possibly matches TRBD1 or TRBD2 (5 bases each). The V end lost 4 bases, the J end lost 6 bases, and 16 bases lay between the germline ends. This CDR3 has 13 amino acids. Germline CDR1 and CDR2: GTSNPN and SVGIG (reference sequence). CDR3 in DNA: TGTGCCTGGATCGCCGGGGCTATGGGCGAGCAGTACTTC. This encodes CAWIAGAMGEQYF.

The chain recombines TRBV19 with TRBJ2-4; no clear D gene. This CDR3 is 13 amino acids long. Germline V gives CDR1 LNHDA, CDR2 SQIVND (reference sequence). Trimming pared 6 bases from V and 1 base from J, leaving 7 bases between. This CDR3 reads CASSPPAKNIQYF. The CDR3 nucleotides read TGTGCCAGTAGCCCCCCCGCCAAAAACATTCAGTACTTC.